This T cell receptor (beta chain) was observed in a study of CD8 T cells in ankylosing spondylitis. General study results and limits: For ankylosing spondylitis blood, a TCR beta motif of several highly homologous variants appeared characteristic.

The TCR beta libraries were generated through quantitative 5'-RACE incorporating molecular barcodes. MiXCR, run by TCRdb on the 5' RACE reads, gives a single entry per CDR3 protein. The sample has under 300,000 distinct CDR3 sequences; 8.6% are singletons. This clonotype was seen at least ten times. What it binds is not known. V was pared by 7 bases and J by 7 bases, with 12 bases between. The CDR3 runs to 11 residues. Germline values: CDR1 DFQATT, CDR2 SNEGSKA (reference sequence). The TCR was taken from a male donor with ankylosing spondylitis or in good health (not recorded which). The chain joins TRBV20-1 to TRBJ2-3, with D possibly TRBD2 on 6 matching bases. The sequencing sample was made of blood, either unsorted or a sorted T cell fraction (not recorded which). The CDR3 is CSGGAGNTQYF. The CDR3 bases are TGCAGTGGGGGCGCGGGAAATACGCAGTATTTT.